This T cell receptor beta chain was obtained from a study of blood T cell repertoires in COVID-19. In the study overall: Sample material is recorded as cDNA or gDNA derived from T cells, B-cell-depleted T cells, or PBMCs.

Participants were placed into cohorts based on the clinical history they reported. This CDR3 region has 13 residues. With 2 bases clipped from V and 7 bases from J, the junction kept 7 bases outside the gene matches. The germline gives CDR1 GTSNPN, CDR2 SVGIG (reference sequence). In the original analysis: By means of reference gene primer amplification, nucleated cell counts were estimated. The data were produced by immunoSEQ multiplex PCR, yet TCRdb's version contains in-frame clones alone and is incomplete. V and J calls and clone size are those listed in that table; D and trimming were worked out from the DNA. The sample contains some 330,000 clones, 80% to 85% of which appear only once.

What was sequenced was PBMCs or T cells enriched from blood (not recorded which). The sequence came from a woman in her forties or fifties who had recovered from COVID-19. The V call is TRBV30, the J call TRBJ2-5; 7 bases are shared with TRBD2. CDR3 residues: CAWSIGASGTQYF. The CDR3 region has the DNA TGTGCCTGGAGTATTGGCGCTAGCGGGACCCAGTACTTC.